A single T cell receptor (beta chain) is shown here with its context. This entry is derived from a study of blood T cell repertoires in COVID-19. Across the study: COVID-19 samples collected from the United States, Italy and Spain covered acute and convalescent phases. Sample material is recorded as cDNA or gDNA derived from T cells, B-cell-depleted T cells, or PBMCs.

Sequencing used immunoSEQ multiplex PCR; TCRdb keeps in-frame clones, though not all of them. The sample shows 250,000 to 300,000 clones, about 86% of them seen only once. Clinical histories supplied by participants themselves formed the basis of cohort assignment. This CDR3 has 12 residues. V was clipped by 10 bases and J by 0 bases, with 8 bases between them. Germline assignment: CDR1 MNHEY and CDR2 SVGAGI. The chain couples TRBV6-5 to TRBJ2-3, with D hard to call. The sequence came from a man younger than 40 with acute COVID-19. The source material was PBMCs or T cells enriched from blood (not recorded which). Written as DNA, the CDR3 is TGTGCCACCAAGAGTAGCACAGATACGCAGTATTTT. Residues: CATKSSTDTQYF.